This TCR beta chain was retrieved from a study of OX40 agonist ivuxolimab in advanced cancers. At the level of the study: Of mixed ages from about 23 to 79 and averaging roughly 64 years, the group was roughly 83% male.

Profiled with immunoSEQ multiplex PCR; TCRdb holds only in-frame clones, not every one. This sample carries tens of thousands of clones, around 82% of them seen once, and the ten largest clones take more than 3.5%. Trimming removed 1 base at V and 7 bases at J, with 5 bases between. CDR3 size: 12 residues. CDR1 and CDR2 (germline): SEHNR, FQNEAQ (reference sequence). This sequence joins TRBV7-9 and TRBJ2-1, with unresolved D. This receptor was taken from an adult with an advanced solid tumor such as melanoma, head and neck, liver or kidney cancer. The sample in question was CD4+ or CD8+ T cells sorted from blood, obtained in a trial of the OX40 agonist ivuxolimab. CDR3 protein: CASSLVGNEQFF. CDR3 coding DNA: TGTGCCAGCAGCTTAGTAGGGAATGAGCAGTTCTTC.